The present TCR beta chain was sequenced within a study of blood T cell repertoires in COVID-19. Study in general: From T cells, B-cell-depleted T cells, or PBMCs came the material, which was cDNA or gDNA.

Only in-frame clones appear in the TCRdb table, and some are missing; sequencing was by immunoSEQ multiplex PCR. This table holds roughly 250,000 clones, approximately 85% found once. V gave up 0 bases and J gave up 4 bases, with 12 bases separating them. The CDR3 length is 15 residues. CDR1 is LGHNA and CDR2 is YSLEER in the germline V gene. The clonotype originates from a woman aged 70 to 79 with acute or convalescent COVID-19. The chain links TRBV4-3 to TRBJ1-2; no firm D call. Sequenced: peripheral blood. The CDR3 here is CASSQEEAGVYGYTF. As DNA, the CDR3 is TGCGCCAGCAGCCAAGAAGAGGCGGGCGTCTATGGCTACACCTTC.